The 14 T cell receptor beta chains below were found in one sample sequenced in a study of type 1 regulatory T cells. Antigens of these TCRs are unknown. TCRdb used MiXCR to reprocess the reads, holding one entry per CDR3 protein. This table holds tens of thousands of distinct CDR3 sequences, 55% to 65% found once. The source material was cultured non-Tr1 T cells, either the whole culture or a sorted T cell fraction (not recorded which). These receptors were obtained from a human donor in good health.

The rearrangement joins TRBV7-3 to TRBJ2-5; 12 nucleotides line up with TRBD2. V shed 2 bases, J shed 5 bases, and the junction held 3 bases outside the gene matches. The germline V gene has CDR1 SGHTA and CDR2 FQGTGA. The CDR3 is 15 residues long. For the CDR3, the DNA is TGTGCCAGCAGCTTAGGACTAGCGGGATACGAGACCCAGTACTTC. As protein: CASSLGLAGYETQYF.

The CDR3: CASSLLGKADTQYF. CDR3 nucleotides: TGTGCCAGCAGCCTACTAGGGAAGGCAGATACGCAGTATTTT. The chain has TRBV7-7 and TRBJ2-3; D perhaps matches TRBD2 (5 bases). V dropped 5 bases and J dropped 4 bases, with 13 bases sitting between them. CDR3 length: 14 amino acids. Germline assignment: CDR1 SSHAT and CDR2 FNYEAQ (reference sequence).

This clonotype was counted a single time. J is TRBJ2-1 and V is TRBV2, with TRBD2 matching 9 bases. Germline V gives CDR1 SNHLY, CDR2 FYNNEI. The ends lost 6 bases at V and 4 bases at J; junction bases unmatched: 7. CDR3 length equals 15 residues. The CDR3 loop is CASRKGAGGYNEQFF. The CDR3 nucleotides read TGTGCCAGCAGAAAAGGGGCGGGAGGGTACAATGAGCAGTTCTTC.

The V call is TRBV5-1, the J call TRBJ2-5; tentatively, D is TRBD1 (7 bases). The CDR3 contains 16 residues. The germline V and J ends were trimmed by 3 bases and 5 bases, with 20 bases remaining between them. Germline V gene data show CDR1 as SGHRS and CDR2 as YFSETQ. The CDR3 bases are TGCGCCAGCAGCTCACCAGACAGGGACTCGTCGGAGACCCAGTACTTC. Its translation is CASSSPDRDSSETQYF.

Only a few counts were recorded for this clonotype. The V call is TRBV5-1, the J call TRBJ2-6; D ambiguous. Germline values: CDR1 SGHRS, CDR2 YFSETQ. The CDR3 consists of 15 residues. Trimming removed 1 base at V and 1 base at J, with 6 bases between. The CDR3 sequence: CASSLIESGANVLTF. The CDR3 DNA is TGCGCCAGCAGCTTGATAGAATCTGGGGCCAACGTCCTGACTTTC.

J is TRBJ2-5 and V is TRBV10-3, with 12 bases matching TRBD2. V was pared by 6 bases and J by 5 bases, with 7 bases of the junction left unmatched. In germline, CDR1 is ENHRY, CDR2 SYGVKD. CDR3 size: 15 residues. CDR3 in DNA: TGTGCCATCAGCCTAGCGGGAGGGCCCGAGGAGACCCAGTACTTC. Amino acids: CAISLAGGPEETQYF.

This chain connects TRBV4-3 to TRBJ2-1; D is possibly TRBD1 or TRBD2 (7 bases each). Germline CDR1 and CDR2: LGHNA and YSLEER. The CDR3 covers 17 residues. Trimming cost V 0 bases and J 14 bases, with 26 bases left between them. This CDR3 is CASSQDLGGTAVVAEFF. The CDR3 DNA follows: TGCGCCAGCAGCCAAGATCTGGGGGGGACAGCCGTTGTCGCAGAGTTCTTC.

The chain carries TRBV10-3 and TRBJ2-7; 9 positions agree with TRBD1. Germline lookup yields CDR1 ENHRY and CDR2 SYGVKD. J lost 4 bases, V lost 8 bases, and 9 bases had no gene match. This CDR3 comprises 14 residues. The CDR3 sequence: CAIEDPGQGYEQYF. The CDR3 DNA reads TGTGCCATCGAAGACCCGGGACAGGGTTACGAGCAGTACTTC.

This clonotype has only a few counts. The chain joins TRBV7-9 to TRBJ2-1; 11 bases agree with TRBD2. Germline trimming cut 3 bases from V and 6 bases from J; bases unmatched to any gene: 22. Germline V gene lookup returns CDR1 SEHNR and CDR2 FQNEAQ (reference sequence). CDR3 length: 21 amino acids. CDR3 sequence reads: CASSFPNVAGGRSFRANEQFF. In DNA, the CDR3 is TGTGCCAGCAGCTTCCCCAACGTAGCGGGAGGGCGGAGTTTTCGGGCCAATGAGCAGTTCTTC.

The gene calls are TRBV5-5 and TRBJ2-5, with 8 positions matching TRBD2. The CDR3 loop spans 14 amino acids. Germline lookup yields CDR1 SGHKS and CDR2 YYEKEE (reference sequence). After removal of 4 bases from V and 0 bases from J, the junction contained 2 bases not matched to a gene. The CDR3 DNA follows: TGTGCCAGCAGCAGCGGGAGTAACCAAGAGACCCAGTACTTC. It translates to CASSSGSNQETQYF.

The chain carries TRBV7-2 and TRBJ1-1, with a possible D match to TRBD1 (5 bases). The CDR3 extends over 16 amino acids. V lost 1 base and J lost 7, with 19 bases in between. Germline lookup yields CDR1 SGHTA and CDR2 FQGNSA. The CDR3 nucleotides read TGTGCCAGCAGCTTAGGACTGAAGGGGCCCAGCATTGAAGCTTTCTTT. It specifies CASSLGLKGPSIEAFF.

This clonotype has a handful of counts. DNA of the CDR3: TGCAGCGCGCGGGAGGCACTAGCCAAAAACATTCAGTACTTC. Its translation: CSAREALAKNIQYF. The chain recombines TRBV29-1 with TRBJ2-4, with 8 bases aligning to TRBD2. The CDR3 has 14 amino acids. V lost 7 bases and J lost 0; bases outside the gene matches: 5. CDR1 is SQVTM, CDR2 ANQGSEA, per germline.

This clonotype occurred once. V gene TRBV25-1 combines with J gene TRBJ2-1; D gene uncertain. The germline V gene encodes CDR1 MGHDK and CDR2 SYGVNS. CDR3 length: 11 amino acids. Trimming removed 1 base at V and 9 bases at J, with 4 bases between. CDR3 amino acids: CASSEFSEQFF. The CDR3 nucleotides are TGTGCCAGCAGTGAATTCAGTGAGCAGTTCTTC.

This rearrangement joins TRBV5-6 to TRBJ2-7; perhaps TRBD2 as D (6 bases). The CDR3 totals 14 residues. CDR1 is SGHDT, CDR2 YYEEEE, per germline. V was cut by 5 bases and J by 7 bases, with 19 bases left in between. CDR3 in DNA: TGTGCCAGCAGTACCGGGACTTCCTTAGGGGAGCAGTACTTC. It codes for CASSTGTSLGEQYF.